This T cell receptor (beta chain) was recorded in a study of shared clonotypes between healthy human individuals. V lost 0 bases to trimming and J lost 9 bases; unmatched junction nucleotides: 18. The germline V gene encodes CDR1 SGDLS and CDR2 YYNGEE. The CDR3 has 18 residues. Sequencing used immunoSEQ multiplex PCR; TCRdb keeps in-frame clones, though not all of them. The data show 2,500,000 or so clones, approximately 94% seen once. The sample comprised naive CD4+ T cells sorted from blood. The subset here: CD45RA+ positively selected. This TCR was sampled from a young man in good health. This chain joins TRBV9 and TRBJ2-1; 7 bases fit TRBD2. The CDR3, as DNA: TGTGCCAGCAGCGTAGGTCCAGACTCCCAGCGGGGTAAAGGTGAGCAGTTCTTC. Translated, it gives CASSVGPDSQRGKGEQFF.